The 14 T cell receptor beta chains given below trace back to one sample, sequenced in a study of T cells in Graves' hyperthyroidism and ophthalmopathy. Regions amplified from RNA transcripts were the TCR beta CDR3 regions. The primer set for the first-round RT-PCR of the TCR CDR3 was HTBI. TCRdb analysed the multiplex PCR reads with MiXCR anew, one entry per CDR3 protein. The data show some 600,000 distinct CDR3 sequences, over 11% seen once. Material: blood. All receptors come from a woman aged 30 to 39 with Graves' hyperthyroidism that later progressed to Graves' ophthalmopathy.

The chain has TRBV5-1 and TRBJ2-7; D gene ambiguous. Trimming stripped 0 bases from V and 7 bases from J, with 11 bases between. Germline V lookup: CDR1 SGHRS, CDR2 YFSETQ. This CDR3 has 13 residues. The CDR3 here is CASSLDGIVEQYF. CDR3 bases: TGCGCCAGCAGCTTGGACGGCATCGTTGAGCAGTACTTC.

Many counts were recorded for this clonotype. The chain employs TRBV6-1 and TRBJ2-5; TRBD1 is a possible D gene (6 bases). CDR3 length: 15 amino acids. Germline V gene lookup returns CDR1 MNHNS and CDR2 SASEGT. V shed 8 bases and J shed 5 bases, with 21 bases lying between them. CDR3 loop: CASQSSSSRGETQYF. Written as DNA, the CDR3 is TGTGCCAGCCAAAGCAGTTCCTCTAGGGGGGAGACCCAGTACTTC.

About this clonotype: This may come from a read error, since a much larger clone is one base off. J is TRBJ1-6 and V is TRBV6-1; no reliable D call. The CDR3 is 14 residues long. From germline, CDR1 is MNHNS and CDR2 SASEGT. The CDR3 sequence: CASSGRTGNSSLHF. CDR3 DNA sequence: TGTGCCAGCAGTGGCCGGACGGGGAATTCATCCCTCCACTTT.

This clonotype was detected a few times. The V and J genes are TRBV7-2 and TRBJ2-7; possible D gene TRBD1, 6 bases. This CDR3 is 13 amino acids long. The germline gives CDR1 SGHTA, CDR2 FQGNSA. The V and J ends lost 5 bases and 4 bases respectively, with 12 bases between them. This chain's CDR3 is CASSPLQGYEQYF. The CDR3 bases are TGTGCCAGCAGCCCGCTGCAGGGGTACGAGCAGTACTTC.

This rearrangement joins TRBV18 to TRBJ2-7; 8 nucleotides agree with TRBD2. Germline CDR1 is KGHSH and CDR2 is LQKENI. This CDR3 region has 15 residues. J lost 1 base, V lost 3 bases, and 5 bases had no gene match. The CDR3 DNA is TGTGCCAGCTCACCCCTAAGCGGGAGATCCTACGAGCAGTACTTC. As protein: CASSPLSGRSYEQYF.

Ten or more counts support this clonotype. This chain uses TRBV27 with TRBJ1-1; 7 nucleotides agree with TRBD1. The trim removed 4 bases at V and 8 bases at J, leaving 10 bases unmatched. The CDR3 is made up of 14 amino acids. CDR1 is MNHEY and CDR2 is SMNVEV in the germline V gene (reference sequence). The CDR3 coding sequence is TGTGCCAGCAGTTCCCCGGGACAGTTGACGGAAGCTTTCTTT. The encoded protein is CASSSPGQLTEAFF.

This clonotype showed up many times. The CDR3 here is CASSSNRVLEQYF. The CDR3 coding sequence is TGTGCCAGCAGTTCAAACAGGGTACTGGAGCAGTACTTC. The chain joins TRBV6-1 to TRBJ2-7; TRBD1 might be the D (6 bases). With 5 bases removed from V and 7 bases from J, the gap between germline ends came to 15 bases. This CDR3 has 13 amino acids. Germline V gene sequence: CDR1 MNHNS, CDR2 SASEGT.

There are a few counts of this clonotype. A much larger clone differs from this one at a single base, so this may be a read error. The rearrangement links TRBV27 to TRBJ2-1; TRBD2 aligns across 10 bases. The better agreement between TRBJ2-7 and the DNA end casts doubt on the J call. CDR3 length: 17 amino acids. The germline V gene encodes CDR1 MNHEY and CDR2 SMNVEV (reference sequence). The CDR3 coding sequence is TGTGCCAGCAGTTTAAACCCACTAGCGGGAAGCTACAATGAGCAGTACTTC. This gives the protein CASSLNPLAGSYNEQYF.

Note on this clonotype: It may be a read error: a sequence one base away is much more abundant. J is TRBJ2-1 and V is TRBV5-1; 7 bases line up with TRBD2. Germline-derived CDR1 and CDR2 are SGHRS and YFSETQ. This CDR3 is built from 14 residues. Written as DNA, the CDR3 is TGCACCAGCAGCTTGGGTGGACTAGTGACTGAGCAGTTCTTC. This codes for CTSSLGGLVTEQFF.

The rearrangement links TRBV2 to TRBJ2-7, with 11 bases lining up with TRBD1. V lost 7 bases, J lost 2 bases, and 4 bases stayed unmatched. CDR3 size: 14 residues. Germline V gives CDR1 SNHLY, CDR2 FYNNEI. The CDR3 here is CASMGTGGPYEQYF. The CDR3 region has the DNA TGTGCCAGCATGGGGACAGGGGGGCCCTACGAGCAGTACTTC.

The V gene is TRBV27, the J gene TRBJ2-5, with 11 bases matching TRBD2. CDR3 length: 16 amino acids. Germline values: CDR1 MNHEY, CDR2 SMNVEV (reference sequence). V shed 5 bases, J shed 1 base, and the junction held 6 bases outside the gene matches. CDR3: CASSVLAGGPQETQYF. The CDR3, as DNA: TGTGCCAGCAGTGTTCTAGCGGGAGGTCCCCAAGAGACCCAGTACTTC.

There are many counts of this clonotype. CDR3 region: CASSPVSTSYNSPLHF. The CDR3 coding sequence is TGTGCCAGCAGCCCCGTGTCCACCTCCTATAATTCACCCCTCCACTTT. The rearrangement joins TRBV27 to TRBJ1-6; D unresolved. Per the germline V gene, CDR1 is MNHEY and CDR2 is SMNVEV (reference sequence). V dropped 6 bases and J dropped 0 bases, with 12 bases sitting between them. There are 16 residues in the CDR3.

This clonotype was observed a handful of times. This rearrangement joins TRBV5-6 to TRBJ1-4; D is uncertain. The germline V and J ends were trimmed by 3 bases and 4 bases, with 16 bases remaining between them. There are 16 residues in the CDR3. Germline V CDR1 and CDR2: SGHDT, YYEEEE. CDR3 in DNA: TGTGCCAGCAGCTCGGGGTCACAAGGGCTTAATGAAAAACTGTTTTTT. Its protein product is CASSSGSQGLNEKLFF. Supplemented by reference TRBV5-6 and TRBJ1-4, the full variable domain reads DAGVTQSPTHLIKTRGQQVTLRCSPKSGHDTVSWYQQALGQGPQFIFQYYEEEERQRGNFPDRFSGHQFPNYSSELNVNALLLGDSALYLCASSSGSQGLNEKLFFGSGTQLSVL.

This clonotype showed up many times. The chain carries TRBV24-1 and TRBJ2-1; D remains ambiguous. The CDR3 is made up of 16 amino acids. CDR1 is KGHDR, CDR2 SFDVKD, per germline. The V end lost 0 bases, the J end lost 0 bases, and 8 bases lay between the germline ends. The CDR3 region has the DNA TGTGCCACCAGTGATTTGCGAGGCAGCTCCTACAATGAGCAGTTCTTC. Its protein product is CATSDLRGSSYNEQFF.